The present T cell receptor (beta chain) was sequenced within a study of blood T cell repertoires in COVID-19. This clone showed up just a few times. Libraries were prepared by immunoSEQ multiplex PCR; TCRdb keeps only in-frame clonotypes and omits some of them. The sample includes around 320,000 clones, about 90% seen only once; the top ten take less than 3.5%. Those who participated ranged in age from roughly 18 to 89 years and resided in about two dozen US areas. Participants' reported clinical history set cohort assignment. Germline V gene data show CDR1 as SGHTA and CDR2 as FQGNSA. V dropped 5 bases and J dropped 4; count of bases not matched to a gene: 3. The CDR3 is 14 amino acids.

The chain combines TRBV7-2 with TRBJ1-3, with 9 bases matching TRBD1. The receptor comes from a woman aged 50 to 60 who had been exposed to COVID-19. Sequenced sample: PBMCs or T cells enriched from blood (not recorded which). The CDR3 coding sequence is TGTGCCAGCAGCCCGGGACAGGGAGGAAACACCATATATTTT. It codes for CASSPGQGGNTIYF.